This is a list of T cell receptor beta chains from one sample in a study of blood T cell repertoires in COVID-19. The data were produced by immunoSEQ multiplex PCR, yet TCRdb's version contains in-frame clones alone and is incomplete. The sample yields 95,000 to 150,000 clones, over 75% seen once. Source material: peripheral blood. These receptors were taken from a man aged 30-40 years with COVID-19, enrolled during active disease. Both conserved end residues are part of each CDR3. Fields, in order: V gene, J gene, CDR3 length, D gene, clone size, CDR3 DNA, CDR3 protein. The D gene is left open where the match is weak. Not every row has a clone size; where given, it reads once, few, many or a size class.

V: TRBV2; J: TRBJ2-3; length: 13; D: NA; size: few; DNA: TGTGCCAGCAGTGAATATGACAGAAATACGCAGTATTTT; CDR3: CASSEYDRNTQYF
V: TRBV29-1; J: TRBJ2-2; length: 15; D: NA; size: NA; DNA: TGCAGCGTGGCCCGGTTAGCGGAGAACACCGGGGAGCTGTTTTTT; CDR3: CSVARLAENTGELFF
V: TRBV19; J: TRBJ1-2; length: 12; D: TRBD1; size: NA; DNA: TGTGCCACCGAGGGACAGTTACATGGCTACACCTTC; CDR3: CATEGQLHGYTF
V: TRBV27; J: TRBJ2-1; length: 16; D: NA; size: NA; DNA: TGTGCCAGCAGTTTATCGTCCGCGGTCAAAGGCAATGAGCAGTTCTTC; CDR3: CASSLSSAVKGNEQFF
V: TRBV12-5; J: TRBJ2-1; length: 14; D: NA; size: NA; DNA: TGTGCTAGTGGACACGGGAGTGAAGAAGGTGAGCAGTTCTTC; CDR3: CASGHGSEEGEQFF
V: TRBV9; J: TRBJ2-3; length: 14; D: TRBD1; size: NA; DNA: TGTGCCAGCACCTCCGGGACAGGCCGCAGTACGCAGTATTTT; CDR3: CASTSGTGRSTQYF
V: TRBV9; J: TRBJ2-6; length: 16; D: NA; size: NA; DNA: TGTGCCAGCAGCTTTCCTCGGGACTCTGGGGCCAACGTCCTGACTTTC; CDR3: CASSFPRDSGANVLTF
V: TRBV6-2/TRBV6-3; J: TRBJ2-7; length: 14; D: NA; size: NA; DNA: TGTGCCAGCAGCTCGCAGGGCGGTTTCTACGAGCAGTACTTC; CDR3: CASSSQGGFYEQYF
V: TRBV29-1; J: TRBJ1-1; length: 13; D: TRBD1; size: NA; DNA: TGCAGCGCCGAGACAGGGGGCTTCACTGAAGCTTTCTTT; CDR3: CSAETGGFTEAFF
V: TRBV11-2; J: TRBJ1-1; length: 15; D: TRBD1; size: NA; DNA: TGTGCCAGCAGCCATTACAGGGGTCCGCGGACTGAAGCTTTCTTT; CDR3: CASSHYRGPRTEAFF
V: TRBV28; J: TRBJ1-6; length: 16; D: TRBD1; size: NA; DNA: TGTGCCAGCAGTGCCCGGGACAGGGGGGTTTGGTCACCCCTCCACTTT; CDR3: CASSARDRGVWSPLHF
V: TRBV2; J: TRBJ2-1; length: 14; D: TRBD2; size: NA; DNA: TGTGCCAGTGGGCCGGGACTAGCGTACAATGAGCAGTTCTTC; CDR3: CASGPGLAYNEQFF
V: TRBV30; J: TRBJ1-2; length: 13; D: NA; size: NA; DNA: TGTGCCTGGTCCGGGGGTCGAACCTATGGCTACACCTTC; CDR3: CAWSGGRTYGYTF
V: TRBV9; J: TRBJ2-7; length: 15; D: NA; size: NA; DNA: TGTGCCAGCAGCAGGGCGGCGGGCCTCTCCTACGAGCAGTACTTC; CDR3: CASSRAAGLSYEQYF
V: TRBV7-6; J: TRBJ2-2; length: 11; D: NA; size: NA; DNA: TGTGCCAGCAGCCTACCCGGGGAGCTGTTTTTT; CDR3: CASSLPGELFF
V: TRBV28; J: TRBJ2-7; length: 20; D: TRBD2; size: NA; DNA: TGTGCCAGCAACTCCACCCCCTTACTAGCGGGAGTACCCATCTCCTACGAGCAGTACTTC; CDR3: CASNSTPLLAGVPISYEQYF
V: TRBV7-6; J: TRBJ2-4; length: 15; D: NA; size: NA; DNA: TGTGCCAGCAGCCCTACAGGCGAAGGCAAAAACATTCAGTACTTC; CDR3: CASSPTGEGKNIQYF
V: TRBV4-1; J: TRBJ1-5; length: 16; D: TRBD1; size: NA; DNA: TGCGCCAGCAGCGACCCGGGACAGGCGCGGAATCAGCCCCAGCATTTT; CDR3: CASSDPGQARNQPQHF
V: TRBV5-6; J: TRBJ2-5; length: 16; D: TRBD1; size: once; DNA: TGTGCCAGCAGCAAGGGGACAGGGGTTTCCCAAGAGACCCAGTACTTC; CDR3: CASSKGTGVSQETQYF
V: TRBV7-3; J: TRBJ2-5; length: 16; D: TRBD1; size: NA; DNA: TGTGCCAGCAGCTTAAACGGACAGGGGGCTTCAGAGACCCAGTACTTC; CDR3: CASSLNGQGASETQYF
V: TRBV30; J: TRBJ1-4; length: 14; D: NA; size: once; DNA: TGTGCCTGGAGTATGAGGGCTACTAATGAAAAACTGTTTTTT; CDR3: CAWSMRATNEKLFF
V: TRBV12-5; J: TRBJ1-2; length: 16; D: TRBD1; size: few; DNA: TGTGCTAGTGGTACATGGGACAGGGCGGAGGGGTATGGCTACACCTTC; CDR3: CASGTWDRAEGYGYTF
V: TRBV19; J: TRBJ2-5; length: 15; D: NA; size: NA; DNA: TGTGCCAGTAGTATAGGCGCGTGGGGGCTTGGGACCCAGTACTTC; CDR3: CASSIGAWGLGTQYF
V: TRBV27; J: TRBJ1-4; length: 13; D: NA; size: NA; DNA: TGTGCCAGCAGTCCTGAGAACGGAGGAAAACTGTTTTTT; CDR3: CASSPENGGKLFF
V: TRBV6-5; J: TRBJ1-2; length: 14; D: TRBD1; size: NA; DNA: TGTGCCAGCAGCTCGACAGGGGGCGCTAATGGCTACACCTTC; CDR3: CASSSTGGANGYTF
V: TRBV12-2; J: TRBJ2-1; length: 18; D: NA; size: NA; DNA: TGTGCAAGTCGCTTCATTCCGACTAGCGGGCGGCTTGGCAATGAGCAGTTCTTC; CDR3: CASRFIPTSGRLGNEQFF
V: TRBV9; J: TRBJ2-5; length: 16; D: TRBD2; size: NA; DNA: TGTGCCAGCAGCGTGGACGGGAGGGGACCTCAAGAGACCCAGTACTTC; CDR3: CASSVDGRGPQETQYF
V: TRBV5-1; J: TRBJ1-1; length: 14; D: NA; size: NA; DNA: TGCGCCAGCCGGCAGGGGCCCTCCAACACTGAAGCTTTCTTT; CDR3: CASRQGPSNTEAFF
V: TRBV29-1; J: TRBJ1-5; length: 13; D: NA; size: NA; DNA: TGCAGCGTTGGATACAGGGATGGTCAGCCCCAGCATTTT; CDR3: CSVGYRDGQPQHF
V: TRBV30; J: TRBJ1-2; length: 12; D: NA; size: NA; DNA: TGTGCCTGGAGTGTGGTACACAATGGCTACACCTTC; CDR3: CAWSVVHNGYTF
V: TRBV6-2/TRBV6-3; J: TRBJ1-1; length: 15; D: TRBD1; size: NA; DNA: TGTGCCAGCAGTTACCCCCTAACAGGGGACACTGAAGCTTTCTTT; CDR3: CASSYPLTGDTEAFF
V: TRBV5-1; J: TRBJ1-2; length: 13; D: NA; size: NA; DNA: TGCGCCAGCAGCTTGGACAGGGAAGGTGGCTACACCTTC; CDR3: CASSLDREGGYTF
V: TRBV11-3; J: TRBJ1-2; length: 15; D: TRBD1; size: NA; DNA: TGTGCCAGCAGTTTAACGTGGGACAGTTCGGGTGGCTACACCTTC; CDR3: CASSLTWDSSGGYTF
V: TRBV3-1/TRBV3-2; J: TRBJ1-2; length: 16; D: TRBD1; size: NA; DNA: TGTGCCAGCACCGTCCGGACAGGGGGCAAGGACTATGGCTACACCTTC; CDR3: CASTVRTGGKDYGYTF
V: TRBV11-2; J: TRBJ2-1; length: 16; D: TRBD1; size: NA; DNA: TGTGCCAGCAGTGCTCTCGGGACAGGGGCCCTCAATGAGCAGTTCTTC; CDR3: CASSALGTGALNEQFF
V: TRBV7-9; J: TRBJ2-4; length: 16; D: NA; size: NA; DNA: TGTGCCAGCAGCTTCGGGGGACCTATAGCCAAAAACATTCAGTACTTC; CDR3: CASSFGGPIAKNIQYF
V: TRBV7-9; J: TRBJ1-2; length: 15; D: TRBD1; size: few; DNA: TGTGCCAGCAGCTTAGCGAGCCAGGGGGCTGGTGGCTACACCTTC; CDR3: CASSLASQGAGGYTF
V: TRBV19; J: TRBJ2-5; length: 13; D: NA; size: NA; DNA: TGTGCCAGTAGTATAAATGGGCTTGAGACCCAGTACTTC; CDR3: CASSINGLETQYF
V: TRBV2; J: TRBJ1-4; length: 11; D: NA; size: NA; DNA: TGTGCCAGACGGACAAACGAAAAACTGTTTTTT; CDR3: CARRTNEKLFF
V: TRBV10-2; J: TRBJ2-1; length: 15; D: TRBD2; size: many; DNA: TGCGCCAGCGAAGCGACTAGCGGGGGGATCAATGAGCAGTTCTTC; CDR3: CASEATSGGINEQFF
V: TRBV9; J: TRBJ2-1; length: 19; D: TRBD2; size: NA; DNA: TGTGCCAGCAGCGTAGAAGAGTGGGCTAGCGGGAGGGCCAACAATGAGCAGTTCTTC; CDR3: CASSVEEWASGRANNEQFF
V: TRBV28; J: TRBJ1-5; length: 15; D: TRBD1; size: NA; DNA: TGTGCCAGCAGTGGGGGACAGACTTGGGGAGAGCCCCAGCATTTT; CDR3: CASSGGQTWGEPQHF
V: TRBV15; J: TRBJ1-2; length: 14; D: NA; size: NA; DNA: TGTGCCACCAGCATGGGGTCGGGAAACTATGGCTACACCTTC; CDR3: CATSMGSGNYGYTF
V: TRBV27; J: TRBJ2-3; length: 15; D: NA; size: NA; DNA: TGTGCCAGTCAGCCTAAGGGGGGGCTCACAGATACGCAGTATTTT; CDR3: CASQPKGGLTDTQYF
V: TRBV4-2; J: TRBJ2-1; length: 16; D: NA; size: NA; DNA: TGTGCCAGCAGCCAAGACGATCGGGCGGGCGGGAATGAGCAGTTCTTC; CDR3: CASSQDDRAGGNEQFF
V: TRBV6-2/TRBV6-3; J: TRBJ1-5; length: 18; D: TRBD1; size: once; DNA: TGTGCCAGCAGTCTCGGGGGACAGGGTTGGGAAAACTATCAGCCCCAGCATTTT; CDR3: CASSLGGQGWENYQPQHF
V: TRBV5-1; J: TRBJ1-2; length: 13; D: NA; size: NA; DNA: TGCGCCAGCAGACCGGACAGCAACTATGGCTACACCTTC; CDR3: CASRPDSNYGYTF
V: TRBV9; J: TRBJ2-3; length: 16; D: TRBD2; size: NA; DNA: TGTGCCAGCAGCGGACGACTAGCGGAGAAGACAGATACGCAGTATTTT; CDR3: CASSGRLAEKTDTQYF